This T cell receptor (beta chain) originates from a study of cytomegalovirus exposure and HLA in healthy donors (dated by TCRdb to the late 2010s). Regarding the research as a whole: In an earlier analysis of roughly 590 of the donors, 250 to 300 Gb of sequence data and just under 120 million unique TCR beta sequences from 180 million or so T cells were reported. Class I and class II HLA loci were covered by the typing at four-digit resolution. To study patterns of TCR occurrence, a later analysis re-analyzed previously published TCR beta repertoires from 550 to 800 donors and added high-resolution HLA genotyping. Rather than using new phenotypic data, the later analysis identified candidate immune exposures from TCR beta sequences and from how often those sequences occurred across donors. Every discovery cohort repertoire had been produced on one sequencing platform. A later genetic analysis used genome-wide SNP genotypes for about 55% of the 666 donors, treating that subset as a discovery cohort. The study used immunosequencing to profile the T cell repertoires of approximately 690 subjects and linked those repertoires to cytomegalovirus serostatus. In an earlier analysis of 500 to 650 of the donors, high-throughput TCR beta sequencing was used to judge whether each TCR beta V gene segment behaved as functional or pseudogenic. The genetic ancestry cluster associated with self-reported Caucasian donors included 65% to 90% of the 300 to 450 genotyped donors. The study was designed to test whether signatures of past pathogen exposure could be identified by cataloging public T cell receptors. Because of strong linkage in the cohort, roughly 5 DR-DQ haplotypes were treated as single units for association and clustering. A separate validation cohort of about 110 different subjects was used in addition to the approximately 610-subject first cohort. The number of donors typed differed by locus, with about 620-630 for A, B, C, DRB1 and DQB1, more than 500 for DQA1, about 610 for DPA1, and 472 for DPB1. Among roughly 400 genotyped donors of the cohort, an average of around 250,000 unique TCR beta nucleotide sequences was sequenced per donor, of which about 18% were non-productive. Alongside the repertoire data, information on donor age, sex, ethnicity and CMV serostatus was compiled. The study combined high-throughput TCR immunosequencing, statistical association of individual TCRs with disease status, and machine learning to predict cytomegalovirus infection status. Roughly 300 gigabases of sequencing data and 78 million or so unique TCR sequences were included in an early release covering roughly 600 HLA-typed donors.

The library was made by the immunoSEQ multiplex PCR assay. For the multiplex PCR, a mixture combining 60 forward primers for TCR Vbeta segments and 13 reverse primers for TCR Jbeta segments was used. A multiplex PCR assay on genomic DNA amplified the CDR3 region of rearranged TCR beta genes. On the Illumina HiSeq System, the amplified TCR beta libraries were sequenced as 87-base-pair reads. Under the source paper's analysis protocol: A later analysis tallied roughly 78 million unique TCR beta chains across the 650 to 750 repertoires, and 10 million to 11 million of those chains were shared by two or more donors. Raw reads were error-corrected and collapsed into unique sequences with a nearest-neighbor algorithm that merged closely related sequences to remove PCR and sequencing errors. To assign V, D and J gene segments, CDR3 sequences were aligned to IMGT reference sequences. Each retained sequence needed at least a six-nucleotide match to both a V gene segment and a J gene segment. Rearrangements were called productive when the CDR3 lacked stop codons and stayed in frame with V and J; all others were non-productive. CDR3 was defined by IMGT convention, running from the second conserved V-encoded cysteine to the conserved J-encoded phenylalanine. Sequences without an unambiguous match to a single V gene segment were excluded from the earlier analysis of about 600 of the donors. An earlier analysis of just under 600 of the donors called V segments functional above 56.7% productive rearrangements and segregating when the between-donor standard deviation exceeded 5%. A statistical classification framework was built to diagnose cytomegalovirus status from the catalog of TCR beta chain sequences. In a later analysis, TCR nucleotide sequences were compared against IMGT/GENE-DB human TR gene sequences so that V and J genes could be assigned. Using the TCRdist pipeline, a later analysis assigned CDR3 sequences along with most-parsimonious VDJ recombination scenarios. In a later analysis, every TCR beta chain was defined by the combination of its CDR3 amino acid sequence and its V-gene family, and reads without a unique V-gene family were dropped. To address suspected cross-contamination and a sequencing artifact, a later analysis removed approximately 600 highly shared, low-generation-probability nucleotide sequences. For each public chain, a later analysis derived a clonal expansion index from normalized ranks of inferred template counts within each repertoire. A later analysis computed generation probabilities with a VDJ recombination model fitted to out-of-frame rearrangements, and checked the results against IGoR. A later analysis scored TCR-TCR, TCR-HLA and TCR-CMV co-occurrence with hypergeometric tests, applying a repertoire-size bias correction to TCR pairs. In a later analysis, false discovery rates were estimated by permuting HLA or CMV assignments 20 times. A later analysis grouped co-occurring TCRs with DBSCAN, adding TCRdist sequence similarity when clustering within HLA-allele-positive subsets. For co-occurrence clustering, repertoires with fewer than 30,000 or more than 120,000 public chains were excluded, along with four or five repertoires with anomalous nucleotide sharing. Sourced from immuneACCESS, this table was stored by TCRdb with only in-frame sequences that have V and J called. A share of the clones is absent; for the studies checked, an unresolved V gene accounts for under half, and the remainder has no known explanation. V, J and clone size derive from that table, while D and trimming were established from the DNA sequence. For this sample the table gives some 95,000 clones, of which 55% to 85% were detected only once. Approximately 15% of the sample goes to the ten largest clones.

Here is what the overall study found, with its caveats: Strong co-occurrence of HLA alleles, especially DR and DQ, made assigning TCR associations to individual alleles difficult. An earlier analysis of 450 to 750 of the donors showed that most TCR beta V segments appeared in productive rearrangements either about 87% or about 30% of the time, which broadly matched IMGT annotations. Presence/absence analyses assumed roughly uniform sequencing depth across donors, an assumption that may not hold. For the cohort, immune exposure information was limited to CMV serostatus. In vitro tests confirmed that three of the cytomegalovirus-associated TCR beta chains recognize cytomegalovirus antigens. Correlated functional status among segregating V segments might be attributable to linkage disequilibrium, but an unknown experimental factor could not be ruled out. A cluster of highly shared sequence variants was judged likely to be a technical artifact of the sequencing pipeline. A later analysis found that HLA-associated TCR beta chains were more clonally expanded and had lower generation probabilities than equally common non-associated chains. According to a later analysis, parvovirus B19, influenza, CMV and Epstein-Barr virus appeared linked to several top co-occurrence clusters. In both the original and validation cohorts, the classifier was reported to diagnose cytomegalovirus status with high specificity and sensitivity. The study listed approximately 150 TCR beta chains as associated with cytomegalovirus. According to a later analysis, most CMV-associated TCR beta chains appeared to be HLA-restricted, and the HLA associations seemed to be driven largely by CMV exposure. Because counts were too low, some 16 rarely observed V segments, including chromosome 9 orphons, were excluded from the earlier analysis of some 590 of the donors. A further reported finding was that TCR beta sequences accurately predicted the HLA-A and HLA-B alleles for most subjects in the first cohort. Because the 87-base-pair reads could not distinguish some IMGT-functional V segments, including TRBV6-2 and TRBV6-3, those segments were excluded. In a later analysis, TCR association rates were found to vary across HLA loci, with the most associated TCRs seen for DRB1 alleles and the fewest for HLA-C alleles. A later analysis associated approximately 17,000 TCR beta sequences with specific HLA alleles at a false discovery rate of 0.05. Compared with the roughly 700-donor mean, donors in an Asian-associated ancestry cluster had fewer N-insertions in productive TCRs, according to a later genetic analysis. The authors suggested that the approach could potentially be generalized to other disease states and immunological phenotypes. Most TCR sequences were seen in very few donors, while some public TCRs were found in many individuals. This cohort had only TCR beta chains sequenced, and the lack of alpha or paired-chain data limited which features could be detected. V-gene and J-gene trimming of TCR beta chains was associated with a missense DCLRE1C variant in a later genetic analysis, and the association was replicated in an independent cohort. Because some donors lacked HLA typing at each locus, the association tests relied only on the typed subset.

Regarding this clone: The clone's antigen remains unknown. No base quality information exists; no much larger clone differs at one position.

The cohort was made up of about 670 healthy bone marrow donors. All cohort members were sampled while nominally healthy, although unrecorded immune exposures were likely present. The donor was CMV seropositive and belonged to the group of a few hundred seropositive cohort members. Every donor gave a peripheral blood sample, and the peripheral blood mononuclear cells from that sample were used for TCR beta sequencing. The Qiagen DNeasy Blood Extraction Kit was used to extract genomic DNA from the blood cell samples. CDR1 MNHNS and CDR2 SASEGT were looked up in the germline V gene. Taken from cysteine to phenylalanine, the CDR3 has 14 residues. The only DNA kept is the CDR3, 42 bases in frame from the first base. At the junction V is shortened by 8 bases and J by 0 bases, with 14 bases in between.

This chain joins TRBV6-1 to TRBJ2-7; TRBD2 is a possible D gene, resting on 6 matching bases. Sequenced input: PBMCs. This TCR was recovered from a woman aged 18-29 years in good health and CMV-seropositive. The DNA sequence follows: TGTGCCAGCGGGAGGATTTTCAGCTCCTACGAGCAGTACTTC. This is translated as CASGRIFSSYEQYF.